This entry is about one T cell receptor (beta chain). Amplification targeted TCR beta CDR3 regions from RNA transcripts. The HTBI primer set drove a first-round RT-PCR of the TCR CDR3. TCRdb recomputed calls from the multiplex PCR reads with MiXCR, one row per CDR3 protein. The sample yields hundreds of thousands of distinct CDR3 sequences, roughly 24% seen once. The sample is drawn from a study of T cells in Graves' hyperthyroidism and ophthalmopathy. The CDR3 contains 18 residues. CDR1 and CDR2 (germline): SGHTA, FQGTGA. V gave up 5 bases and J gave up 4 bases; unmatched junction bases: 15. The receptor comes from a woman younger than 45 with Graves' ophthalmopathy. This rearrangement joins TRBV7-3 to TRBJ1-5; the match to TRBD1 covers 9 bases. The specimen was blood. The CDR3 protein is CASSRHHAYGQGNQPQHF. Here the CDR3 DNA reads TGTGCCAGCAGCCGCCACCATGCATATGGACAGGGGAATCAGCCCCAGCATTTT.